This T cell receptor (beta chain) was captured in a study of lymphopenia after photon versus proton radiotherapy. Concerning this clone: Antigen: not known.

Libraries were prepared by immunoSEQ multiplex PCR; TCRdb keeps only in-frame clonotypes and omits some of them. The table has 40,000 or so clones, over 75% seen once. General observations from the study: Photon-treated patients lost naive T cells and TCR diversity; proton-treated stayed stable. After the lymphocyte nadir, photon-treated repertoires showed oligoclonal expansion, especially of CD8+ Temra cells.

Looked up from germline, CDR1 is MRHNA and CDR2 is SNTAGT. V was shortened by 6 bases and J by 1 base, with 12 bases between the two germline ends. CDR3 size: 14 residues. The input for sequencing was peripheral blood, taken from a patient treated with photon-based radiotherapy. The chain is built from TRBV6-4 and TRBJ1-1, with no clear D. The clonotype comes from a man in his forties with gastric cancer. This chain's CDR3 is CASSPQAANTEAFF. DNA of the CDR3: TGTGCCAGCAGCCCCCAGGCGGCGAACACTGAAGCTTTCTTT.